This T cell receptor beta chain was sequenced during a study of blood T cell repertoires in COVID-19. Looking at the study overall: Samples came from the United States, Italy and Spain, spanning acute and convalescent COVID-19. T cells, B-cell-depleted T cells, or PBMCs supplied cDNA or gDNA.

Per the original data handling: Cell counts per sample came from amplifying reference gene primers. Clones were read by immunoSEQ multiplex PCR, and TCRdb kept only the in-frame ones, dropping some. V, J and clone size were drawn from that table, and D and trimming were deduced from the DNA. Seen here are under 13,000 clones, around 80% observed once, and the top ten hold 7% to 9%. This CDR3 is 15 amino acids long. The germline gives CDR1 MNHNY, CDR2 SVGAGI (reference sequence). Trimming took 6 bases from V and 2 from J, leaving 11 bases between them. Sequenced material: peripheral blood. The V call is TRBV6-6, the J call TRBJ1-6; D call uncertain. This TCR derives from a man aged 65-85 years with active COVID-19. The CDR3 DNA reads TGTGCCAGCAGGAACCGAGAGACCTATAATTCACCCCTCCACTTT. Protein: CASRNRETYNSPLHF.